The sequence of this TCR beta chain was determined in a study of blood T cell repertoires in COVID-19. The CDR3 runs to 13 residues. V was trimmed by 5 bases and J by 6 bases, leaving 12 bases between them. Germline V gives CDR1 SEHNR, CDR2 FQNEAQ (reference sequence). TCRdb's table, derived via immunoSEQ multiplex PCR, lists solely in-frame clones and lacks some. The table has 110,000 or so clones, about 85% seen once. The genes are TRBV7-9 and TRBJ2-3; a weak D match, TRBD2 (6 bases). This clonotype was sampled from a human donor in a cohort sampled during active COVID-19. Sample: peripheral blood. CDR3 loop: CASSREQWDTQYF. The CDR3 DNA reads as TGTGCCAGCAGCCGGGAGCAATGGGATACGCAGTATTTT.